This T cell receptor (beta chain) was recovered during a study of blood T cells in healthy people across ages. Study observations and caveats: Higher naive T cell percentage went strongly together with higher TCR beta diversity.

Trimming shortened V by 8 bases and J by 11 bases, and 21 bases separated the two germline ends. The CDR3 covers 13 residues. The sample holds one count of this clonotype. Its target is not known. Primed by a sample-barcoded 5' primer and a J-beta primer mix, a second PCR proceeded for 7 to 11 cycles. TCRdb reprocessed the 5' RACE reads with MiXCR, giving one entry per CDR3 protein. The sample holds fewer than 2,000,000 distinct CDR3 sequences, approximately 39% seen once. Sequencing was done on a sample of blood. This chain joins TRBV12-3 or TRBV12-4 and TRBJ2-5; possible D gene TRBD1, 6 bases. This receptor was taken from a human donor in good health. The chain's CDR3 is CASGAGDRRAQYF. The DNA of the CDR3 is TGTGCCAGCGGGGCAGGGGATCGACGTGCGCAGTACTTC.